The clone carrying this T cell receptor (beta chain) was observed a few times. What it binds is unknown. Looked up from germline, CDR1 is MDHEN and CDR2 is SYDVKM. V was trimmed by 7 bases and J by 2 bases, leaving 6 bases between them. CDR3 length: 12 amino acids. Researchers barred patients who had uncontrolled infection, other autoimmune disease, pregnancy or lactation. Researchers took RNA transcripts and amplified the TCR beta CDR3 regions from them. During a first-round RT-PCR of the TCR CDR3, the HTBI primer set was used. Each CDR3 protein is one row after TCRdb ran MiXCR on the multiplex PCR reads. Among approximately 210,000 distinct CDR3 sequences listed, 15% to 20% were seen once. The data were obtained in a study of T cells in Graves' hyperthyroidism and ophthalmopathy. General observations from the study: Most thyroid clonotypes expanded above 0.001 appeared in blood too.

The source is a man aged 45 to 65 with Graves' hyperthyroidism. Sequencing was performed on blood. The chain recombines TRBV28 with TRBJ1-5; no definite D call. CDR3: CASTGGNQPQHF. The CDR3 region has the DNA TGTGCCAGCACTGGTGGCAATCAGCCCCAGCATTTT.